The 26 T cell receptor beta chains below were found in one sample sequenced in a study of blood T cell repertoires in COVID-19. Only in-frame clones appear in the TCRdb table, and some are missing; sequencing was by immunoSEQ multiplex PCR. The sample lists around 250,000 clones, roughly 85% occurring once. The sample comprised PBMCs or T cells enriched from blood (not recorded which). Receptors originate from a woman between 45 and 65 years old who had recovered from COVID-19.

The CDR3 sequence: CASSLSGVSHEQYF. DNA of the CDR3: TGTGCCAGCAGCTTATCAGGGGTGAGTCACGAGCAGTACTTC. V is TRBV7-9 and J is TRBJ2-7; TRBD1 is a possible D gene (6 bases). Germline CDR1 is SEHNR and CDR2 is FQNEAQ (reference sequence). Between the trimmed V and J ends, which lost 2 bases and 5 bases, there was a span of 13 bases. This CDR3 comprises 14 residues.

The chain uses TRBV7-8 and TRBJ1-4, with D hard to call. This CDR3 spans 16 amino acids. CDR1 and CDR2 (germline): SGHVS, FQNEAQ. With 6 bases removed from V and 5 bases from J, the gap between germline ends came to 19 bases. The CDR3 reads CASSQELGGPNEKLFF. The CDR3 coding sequence is TGTGCCAGCAGTCAAGAATTGGGAGGCCCGAATGAAAAACTGTTTTTT.

The chain is built from TRBV1 and TRBJ2-7; TRBD2, the D gene given by the table, was not confirmed from the DNA. TRBV1 is deemed a pseudogene. The CDR3 loop spans 13 amino acids. Written as DNA, the CDR3 is TGCACCAGGAAGCGGGAGAGGGGCCACGAGCAGTACTTC. This translates into CTRKRERGHEQYF.

The rearrangement links TRBV24-1 to TRBJ2-5; 10 nucleotides line up with TRBD2. The V gene's germline CDR1 is KGHDR and CDR2 SFDVKD. V lost 6 bases, J lost 5 bases, and 8 bases stayed unmatched. The length of the CDR3 is 15 residues. CDR3 in amino acids: CATSTSSGSTETQYF. DNA for the CDR3: TGTGCCACCAGTACCTCTAGCGGGAGTACGGAGACCCAGTACTTC.

The chain employs TRBV29-1 and TRBJ1-2; a possible D gene is TRBD1 (6 bases). V shed 6 bases and J shed 0 bases, with 14 bases lying between them. CDR1 SQVTM and CDR2 ANQGSEA come from the germline V gene. This CDR3 spans 14 amino acids. The CDR3 DNA follows: TGCAGCGTCGTACGGGACACCGCTAACTATGGCTACACCTTC. This codes for CSVVRDTANYGYTF. Together with reference TRBV29-1 and TRBJ1-2, the CDR3 gives the full variable domain: SAVISQKPSRDICQRGTSLTIQCQVDSQVTMMFWYRQQPGQSLTLIATANQGSEATYESGFVIDKFPISRPNLTFSTLTVSNMSPEDSSIYLCSVVRDTANYGYTFGSGTRLTVV.

The J gene is TRBJ2-3, the V gene TRBV6-5; D might be TRBD1 (5 bases). The CDR3 runs 14 residues. Trimming took 6 bases from V and 3 from J, leaving 13 bases between them. Germline values: CDR1 MNHEY, CDR2 SVGAGI. CDR3 amino acids: CASSLGHLTDTQYF. In nucleotides, the CDR3 is TGTGCCAGCAGCCTCGGACACCTAACAGATACGCAGTATTTT.

The genes are TRBV2 and TRBJ2-7; 7 positions agree with TRBD1. With V trimmed by 6 bases and J by 5 bases, 13 bases remained unmatched. The germline V gene has CDR1 SNHLY and CDR2 FYNNEI. CDR3 length equals 15 residues. DNA of the CDR3: TGTGCCAGCAGGGGGACAGCCTTTGTTTTCGACGAGCAGTACTTC. It specifies CASRGTAFVFDEQYF.

This sequence joins TRBV7-8 and TRBJ2-1; 7 nucleotides align to TRBD2. V was clipped by 2 bases and J by 4 bases; unmatched bases: 14. Germline lookup yields CDR1 SGHVS and CDR2 FQNEAQ. This CDR3 contains 18 residues. In DNA, the CDR3 is TGTGCCAGCAGCTTAATCTCTCGGGCTAGCGGACCATACAATGAGCAGTTCTTC. Its translation is CASSLISRASGPYNEQFF.

V and J are TRBV9 and TRBJ2-7, with D tentatively TRBD2 (5 bases). V was shortened by 0 bases and J by 3 bases, with 10 bases between the two germline ends. The length of the CDR3 is 14 residues. Germline values: CDR1 SGDLS, CDR2 YYNGEE. Here the CDR3 DNA reads TGTGCCAGCAGCGTAGGGACTGAAGTCTACGAGCAGTACTTC. Its translation is CASSVGTEVYEQYF.

The CDR3 region has the DNA TGTGCCAGCAGCACAATACAGGGTCACGGAAACACCATATATTTT. It encodes CASSTIQGHGNTIYF. V and J are TRBV7-2 and TRBJ1-3; tentatively, D is TRBD1 (6 bases). CDR3 length: 15 residues. Trimming took 5 bases from V and 4 from J, leaving 15 bases between them. The V gene's germline CDR1 is SGHTA and CDR2 FQGNSA.

V and J are TRBV5-4 and TRBJ2-1; 7 bases are shared with TRBD2. Germline CDR1 and CDR2: SGHNT and YYREEE (reference sequence). V trimming: 0 bases; J trimming: 8 bases; junction bases outside the gene matches: 11. The CDR3 length is 16 residues. In DNA, the CDR3 is TGTGCCAGCAGCTTGGTTGAGGGAGGGCCTAACCATGAGCAGTTCTTC. Translated, it gives CASSLVEGGPNHEQFF.

This clone has more than one count but fewer than ten. The rearrangement links TRBV5-1 to TRBJ2-2; 7 positions match TRBD2. V was pared by 4 bases and J by 2 bases, with 2 bases of the junction left unmatched. CDR1 and CDR2 (germline): SGHRS, YFSETQ. The CDR3 totals 14 residues. This chain's CDR3 is CASSGGLNTGELFF. In DNA form, the CDR3 reads TGCGCCAGCAGCGGGGGACTAAACACCGGGGAGCTGTTTTTT.

J is TRBJ2-2 and V is TRBV4-1; D unresolved. Trimming cost V 1 base and J 7 bases, with 7 bases left between them. CDR3 length equals 13 residues. CDR1 and CDR2 (germline): MGHRA, YSYEKL. CDR3 sequence: CASSQARGGELFF. CDR3 nucleotides: TGCGCCAGCAGCCAAGCGCGAGGCGGGGAGCTGTTTTTT.

This sequence joins TRBV28 and TRBJ2-2, with 11 nucleotides matching TRBD2. Germline V gene data show CDR1 as MDHEN and CDR2 as SYDVKM. The CDR3 contains 15 residues. The junction had 4 bases not matched to a gene; V was cut back by 5 bases and J by 5 bases. The CDR3 spells CASSRGLAETGELFF. CDR3 in DNA: TGTGCCAGCAGTCGGGGACTAGCGGAGACCGGGGAGCTGTTTTTT.

The chain uses TRBV28 and TRBJ1-6; D is uncertain. The CDR3 has 16 residues. Germline CDR1 is MDHEN and CDR2 is SYDVKM. Between the trimmed V and J ends, which lost 5 bases and 7 bases, there was a span of 18 bases. CDR3 region: CASSTRGSIGNSPLHF. CDR3 DNA sequence: TGTGCCAGCAGTACCAGAGGTTCAATCGGGAATTCACCCCTCCACTTT.

The V gene is TRBV9, the J gene TRBJ1-2; 8 positions match TRBD1. CDR1 and CDR2 from the germline V gene are SGDLS and YYNGEE. The trim removed 3 bases at V and 2 bases at J, leaving 3 bases unmatched. CDR3 length equals 14 residues. DNA for the CDR3: TGTGCCAGCAGCGCGGGACAGGACAACTATGGCTACACCTTC. Translating it yields CASSAGQDNYGYTF.

In DNA form, the CDR3 reads TGTGCCAGCAGCCATCCTCCTAGGAGCGGCACCGGGGAGCTGTTTTTT. As protein: CASSHPPRSGTGELFF. The J gene is TRBJ2-2, the V gene TRBV4-2; TRBD2 is a possible D gene (5 bases). The CDR3 runs to 16 residues. Germline V CDR1 and CDR2: LGHNA, YNFKEQ. Trimming removed 3 bases at V and 4 bases at J, with 15 bases between.

This clone occurred a few times. The rearrangement uses TRBV28 and TRBJ1-2; 11 bases agree with TRBD1. The germline V gene encodes CDR1 MDHEN and CDR2 SYDVKM. The CDR3 sequence is 16 residues long. The junction had 10 bases not matched to a gene; V was cut back by 6 bases and J by 4 bases. The CDR3 protein is CASSVTRTGGSYGYTF. Written as DNA, the CDR3 is TGTGCCAGCAGCGTAACCCGGACAGGGGGCAGCTATGGCTACACCTTC.

This rearrangement joins TRBV27 to TRBJ2-2, with unresolved D. This CDR3 spans 13 amino acids. Germline CDR1 reads MNHEY; CDR2 reads SMNVEV (reference sequence). V was cut by 2 bases and J by 9 bases, with 10 bases left in between. In nucleotides, the CDR3 is TGTGCCAGCAGTTTAGTACGTTCTAGGGAGCTGTTTTTT. Translating gives CASSLVRSRELFF.

The count of this clone is one. J is TRBJ2-7 and V is TRBV5-1; D perhaps matches TRBD1 (5 bases). Trimming removed 0 bases from V and 3 bases from J, with 13 bases in between. The CDR3 is 15 residues long. Germline lookup yields CDR1 SGHRS and CDR2 YFSETQ. CDR3 protein: CASSLGSGNVYEQYF. The CDR3 nucleotides are TGCGCCAGCAGCTTGGGGTCAGGGAACGTCTACGAGCAGTACTTC.

This clone has only a few counts. The rearrangement uses TRBV28 and TRBJ2-5; 10 bases are shared with TRBD2. The V gene's germline CDR1 is MDHEN and CDR2 SYDVKM. The CDR3 is made up of 15 amino acids. Trimming took 5 bases from V and 4 from J; bases not matched to a gene: 7. CDR3 in amino acids: CASSQLAGVAETQYF. The DNA for the CDR3 is TGTGCCAGCAGTCAGCTAGCGGGAGTTGCAGAGACCCAGTACTTC. Using reference TRBV28 and TRBJ2-5 for the parts outside the CDR3, the full variable domain is DVKVTQSSRYLVKRTGEKVFLECVQDMDHENMFWYRQDPGLGLRLIYFSYDVKMKEKGDIPEGYSVSREKKERFSLILESASTNQTSMYLCASSQLAGVAETQYFGPGTRLLVL.

The J gene is TRBJ1-1, the V gene TRBV9; 11 bases match TRBD1. Germline CDR1 SGDLS, CDR2 YYNGEE. Trimming took 3 bases from V and 3 from J; bases not matched to a gene: 13. The CDR3 loop spans 18 amino acids. The CDR3 region is CASSGGQGVRPFHTEAFF. The CDR3 nucleotides read TGTGCCAGCAGCGGGGGACAGGGGGTAAGGCCCTTTCACACTGAAGCTTTCTTT.

There are a few counts of this clone. The rearrangement links TRBV5-5 to TRBJ2-7, with D possibly matching TRBD1 (6 bases). This CDR3 has 14 residues. Germline V CDR1 and CDR2: SGHKS, YYEKEE (reference sequence). V dropped 1 base and J dropped 1 base, with 9 bases sitting between them. CDR3 region: CASSLRDTSYEQYF. As DNA, the CDR3 is TGTGCCAGCAGCTTGAGGGACACGTCCTACGAGCAGTACTTC.

The chain is built from TRBV21-1 and TRBJ2-3; the table's D call, TRBD1, was not checked against the DNA. TRBV21-1 is flagged as a pseudogene. This CDR3 spans 13 amino acids. This chain's CDR3 is CASVRDRRDTQYF. The CDR3 DNA follows: TGTGCCAGCGTCCGGGACAGAAGAGATACGCAGTATTTT.

With respect to this clone: The junction departs from the called germline gene at one end, perhaps through a read error. The chain has TRBV5-1 and TRBJ1-1, with 8 bases that match TRBD1. Germline CDR1 and CDR2: SGHRS and YFSETQ. This CDR3 is built from 14 residues. The CDR3 here is CASSLTGETTLGNF. CDR3 nucleotides: TGCGCCAGCAGTTTGACAGGGGAAACAACGTTAGGAAACTTT.

The V call is TRBV4-1, the J call TRBJ2-1; TRBD2 matches 14 bases. With 4 bases clipped from V and 9 bases from J, the junction kept 8 bases outside the gene matches. In germline, CDR1 is MGHRA, CDR2 YSYEKL. The CDR3 consists of 16 residues. CDR3 loop: CASSRGTGLAGGEQFF. DNA of the CDR3: TGCGCCAGCAGCCGAGGGACTGGACTAGCGGGAGGTGAGCAGTTCTTC.